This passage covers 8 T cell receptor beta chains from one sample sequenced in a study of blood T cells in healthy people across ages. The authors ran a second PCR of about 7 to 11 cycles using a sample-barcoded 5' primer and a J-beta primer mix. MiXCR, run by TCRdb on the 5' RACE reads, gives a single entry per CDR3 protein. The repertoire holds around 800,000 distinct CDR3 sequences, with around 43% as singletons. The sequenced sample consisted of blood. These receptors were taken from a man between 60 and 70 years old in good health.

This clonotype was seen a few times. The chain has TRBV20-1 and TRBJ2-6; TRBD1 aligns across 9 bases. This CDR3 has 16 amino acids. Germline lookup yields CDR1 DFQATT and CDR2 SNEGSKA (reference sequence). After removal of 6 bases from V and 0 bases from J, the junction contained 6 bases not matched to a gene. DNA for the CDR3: TGCAGTGCCCCCGACAGGGGGTCCTCTGGGGCCAACGTCCTGACTTTC. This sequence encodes CSAPDRGSSGANVLTF.

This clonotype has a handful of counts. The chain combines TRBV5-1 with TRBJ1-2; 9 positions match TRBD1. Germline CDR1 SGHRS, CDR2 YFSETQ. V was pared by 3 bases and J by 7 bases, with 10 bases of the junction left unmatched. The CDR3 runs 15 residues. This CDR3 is CASSSHVTGGVGYTF. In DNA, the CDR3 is TGCGCCAGCAGCTCACATGTTACAGGGGGCGTTGGCTACACCTTC.

The chain's CDR3 is CSALRLAGGTAYEQYF. As DNA, the CDR3 is TGCAGTGCCCTAAGACTAGCGGGGGGAACTGCCTACGAGCAGTACTTC. This chain uses TRBV20-1 with TRBJ2-7; 13 bases line up with TRBD2. The CDR3 sequence is 16 residues long. Germline CDR1 is DFQATT and CDR2 is SNEGSKA (reference sequence). After removal of 6 bases from V and 2 bases from J, the junction contained 10 bases not matched to a gene.

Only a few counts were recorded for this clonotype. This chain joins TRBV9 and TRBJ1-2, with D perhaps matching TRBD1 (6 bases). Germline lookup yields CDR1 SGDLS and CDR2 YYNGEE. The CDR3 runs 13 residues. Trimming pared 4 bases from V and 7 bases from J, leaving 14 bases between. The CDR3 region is CASSSTWTAGYTF. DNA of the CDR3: TGTGCCAGCAGCAGCACCTGGACAGCTGGCTACACCTTC. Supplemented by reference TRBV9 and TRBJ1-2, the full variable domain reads DSGVTQTPKHLITATGQRVTLRCSPRSGDLSVYWYQQSLDQGLQFLIQYYNGEERAKGNILERFSAQQFPDLHSELNLSSLELGDSALYFCASSSTWTAGYTFGSGTRLTVV.

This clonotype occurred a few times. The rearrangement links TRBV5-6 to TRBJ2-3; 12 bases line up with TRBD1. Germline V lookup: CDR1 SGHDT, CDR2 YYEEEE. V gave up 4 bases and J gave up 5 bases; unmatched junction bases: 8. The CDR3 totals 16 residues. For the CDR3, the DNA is TGTGCCAGCAGCCTCCGGGACAGGGGGCGGGGAGATACGCAGTATTTT. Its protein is CASSLRDRGRGDTQYF.

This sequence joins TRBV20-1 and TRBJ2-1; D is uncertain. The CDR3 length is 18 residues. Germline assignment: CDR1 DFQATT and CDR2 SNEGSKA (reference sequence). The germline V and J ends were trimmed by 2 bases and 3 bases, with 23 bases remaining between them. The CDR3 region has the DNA TGCAGTGCTAGATCGGAACTGGATGGGAATCTTCTCTACAATGAGCAGTTCTTC. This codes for CSARSELDGNLLYNEQFF.

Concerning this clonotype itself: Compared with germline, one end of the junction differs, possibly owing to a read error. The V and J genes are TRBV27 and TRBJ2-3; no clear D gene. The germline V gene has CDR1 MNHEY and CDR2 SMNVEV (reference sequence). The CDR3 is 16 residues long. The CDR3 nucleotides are TGTACCAGCAGCACAACCCGGCGGTTTCCCACAGATACGCAGTATTTT. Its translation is CTSSTTRRFPTDTQYF.

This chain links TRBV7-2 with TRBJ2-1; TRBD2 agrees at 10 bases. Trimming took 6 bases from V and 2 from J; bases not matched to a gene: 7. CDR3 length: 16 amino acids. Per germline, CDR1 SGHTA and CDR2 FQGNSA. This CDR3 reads CASRPLAGGTYNEQFF. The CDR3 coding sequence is TGTGCCAGCAGACCATTAGCGGGGGGCACCTACAATGAGCAGTTCTTC.